This T cell receptor (beta chain) was recorded in a study of CD8 T cells in Susac syndrome. Study-wide results and caveats: The study admitted that it had a relatively small number of individuals in its TCR sequencing and HLA analysis.

CDR1 SQVTM and CDR2 ANQGSEA come from the germline V gene. V was trimmed by 5 bases and J by 5 bases, leaving 12 bases between them. CDR3 length: 13 amino acids. cDNA came from around 0.5 to 1 ug RNA primed by random hexamers. immunoSEQ multiplex PCR amplified TCR beta CDR3 across 54 Vbeta, 13 Jbeta. MiXCR was run by TCRdb on the immunoSEQ multiplex PCR reads, yielding one entry per CDR3 protein. Of 130,000 or so distinct CDR3 sequences listed, approximately 79% are singletons. Note on this clonotype: Its target is unknown.

The T cells that were sequenced for TCR beta were CD8+ and CD4+ cells from blood. Negative isolation yielded the CD8+ and CD4+ T cells, while FACS enriched the TEMRA cells. The sequence came from a human donor with multiple sclerosis. Sequenced sample: CD8+ T cells from PBMCs. This rearrangement joins TRBV29-1 to TRBJ2-2, with D perhaps TRBD2 (6 bases). CDR3 in DNA: TGCAGCGTTTCGGGAGTAGGAACCGGGGAGCTGTTTTTT. Translated, it gives CSVSGVGTGELFF.